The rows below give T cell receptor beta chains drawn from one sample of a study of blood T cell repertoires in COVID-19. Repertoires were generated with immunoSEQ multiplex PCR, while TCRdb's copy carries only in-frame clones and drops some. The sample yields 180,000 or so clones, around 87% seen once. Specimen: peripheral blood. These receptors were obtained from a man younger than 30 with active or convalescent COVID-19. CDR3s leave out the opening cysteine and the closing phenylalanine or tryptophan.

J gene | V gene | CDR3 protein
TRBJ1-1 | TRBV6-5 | ASSLGFGQLNTEAF
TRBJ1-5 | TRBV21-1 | ASSKAERSNQPQH
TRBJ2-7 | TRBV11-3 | ASSLAGVTYEQY
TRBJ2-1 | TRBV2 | ASRGLAGTTYNEQF
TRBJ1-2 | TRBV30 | AWSGVSLGSYGYT
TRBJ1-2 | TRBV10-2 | ASSDSYGYT
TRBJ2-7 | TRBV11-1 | ASSLIGRGNYEQY
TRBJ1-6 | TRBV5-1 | ASSPDPGGGSPLH
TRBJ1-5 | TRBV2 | ASRDRGFLGNQPQH
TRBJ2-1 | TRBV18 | ASSEGTGGLAVFEQF
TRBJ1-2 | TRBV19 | ASQFRAVYGYT
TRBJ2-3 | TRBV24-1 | ATSDRGASEDTDTQY
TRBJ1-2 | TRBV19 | ASSIAPAGIRGYT
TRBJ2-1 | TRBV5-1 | ASRPLSAGYNEQF
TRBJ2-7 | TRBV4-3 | ASSQDVQTSSYEQY
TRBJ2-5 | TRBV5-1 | ATARGTSGFAQETQY
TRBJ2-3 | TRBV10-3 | AIMARDSDTQY
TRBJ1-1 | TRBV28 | ASSSRGRAF
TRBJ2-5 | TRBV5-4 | ASSWAGGRETQY
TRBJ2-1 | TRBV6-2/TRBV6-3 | ASSYVGGRNNEQF
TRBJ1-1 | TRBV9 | ASSVTQNTEAF
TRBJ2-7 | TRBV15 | ATSRAAGTGQGEQY
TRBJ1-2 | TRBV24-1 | ATSDSESYGYT
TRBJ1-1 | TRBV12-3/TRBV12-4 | ASSHRGDTEAF
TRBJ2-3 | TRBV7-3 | ASSIGTGGADTQY
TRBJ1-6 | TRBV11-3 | ASSLEGSSYNSPLH
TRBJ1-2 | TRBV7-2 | ASSYVSPVPGYT
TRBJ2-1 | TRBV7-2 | ASSPRTSGYNEQF
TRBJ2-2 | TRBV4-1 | ASSQVRRDIGTGELF